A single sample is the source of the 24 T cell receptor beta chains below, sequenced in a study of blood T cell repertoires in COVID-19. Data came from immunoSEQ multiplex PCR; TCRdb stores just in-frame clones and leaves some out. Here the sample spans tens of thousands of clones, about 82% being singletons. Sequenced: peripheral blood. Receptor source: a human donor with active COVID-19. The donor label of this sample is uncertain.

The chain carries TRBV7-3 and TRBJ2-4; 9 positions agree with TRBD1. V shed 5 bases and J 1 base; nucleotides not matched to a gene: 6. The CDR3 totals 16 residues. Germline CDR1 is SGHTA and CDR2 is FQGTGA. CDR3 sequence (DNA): TGTGCCAGCAGCACTCAACAGGGGGCCGCCAAAAACATTCAGTACTTC. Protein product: CASSTQQGAAKNIQYF.

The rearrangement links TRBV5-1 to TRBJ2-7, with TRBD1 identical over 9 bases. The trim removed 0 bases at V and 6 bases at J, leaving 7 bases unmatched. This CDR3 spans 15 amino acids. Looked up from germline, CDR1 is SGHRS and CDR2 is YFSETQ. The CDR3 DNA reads TGCGCCAGCAGCTTGGACGGGACAGGGCTACCCGAGCAGTACTTC. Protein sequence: CASSLDGTGLPEQYF.

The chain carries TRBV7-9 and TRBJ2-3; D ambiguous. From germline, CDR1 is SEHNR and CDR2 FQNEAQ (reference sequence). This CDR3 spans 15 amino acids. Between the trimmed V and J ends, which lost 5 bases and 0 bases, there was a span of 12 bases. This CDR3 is CASSRLTGSTDTQYF. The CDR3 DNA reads TGTGCCAGCAGCCGACTGACCGGTAGCACAGATACGCAGTATTTT.

CDR3 residues: CASSSTRDIRYF. The DNA for the CDR3 is TGTGCCAGCAGCTCCACCCGGGACATTCGGTATTTT. This chain links TRBV5-6 with TRBJ2-3; D possibly corresponds to TRBD1 (6 bases). The CDR3 runs to 12 residues. Trimming cost V 3 bases and J 14 bases, with 16 bases left between them. CDR1 and CDR2 from the germline V gene are SGHDT and YYEEEE. The full variable domain, its missing parts supplied by reference TRBV5-6 and TRBJ2-3, is DAGVTQSPTHLIKTRGQQVTLRCSPKSGHDTVSWYQQALGQGPQFIFQYYEEEERQRGNFPDRFSGHQFPNYSSELNVNALLLGDSALYLCASSSTRDIRYFGPGTRLTVL.

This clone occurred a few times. The CDR3 loop reads CASSALLAGETTDTQYF. CDR3 nucleotide sequence: TGTGCCAGCAGCGCGCTACTAGCGGGAGAAACAACAGATACGCAGTATTTT. V and J are TRBV7-9 and TRBJ2-3; 11 nucleotides match TRBD2. The germline V gene has CDR1 SEHNR and CDR2 FQNEAQ (reference sequence). After removal of 5 bases from V and 3 bases from J, the junction contained 10 bases not matched to a gene. The CDR3 has 17 residues.

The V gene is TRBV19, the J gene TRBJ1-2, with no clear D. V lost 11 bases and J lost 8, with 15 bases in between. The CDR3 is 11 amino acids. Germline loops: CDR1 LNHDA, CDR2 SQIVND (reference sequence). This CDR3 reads CAGRVFRGYTF. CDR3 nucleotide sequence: TGTGCCGGTCGGGTTTTTCGCGGCTACACCTTC.

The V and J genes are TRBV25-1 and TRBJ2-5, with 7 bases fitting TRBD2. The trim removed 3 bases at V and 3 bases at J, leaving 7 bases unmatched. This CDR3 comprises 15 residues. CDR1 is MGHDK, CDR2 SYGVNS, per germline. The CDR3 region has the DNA TGTGCCAGCAGTGAGCCCGGACTAGGGAAAGAGACCCAGTACTTC. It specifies CASSEPGLGKETQYF.

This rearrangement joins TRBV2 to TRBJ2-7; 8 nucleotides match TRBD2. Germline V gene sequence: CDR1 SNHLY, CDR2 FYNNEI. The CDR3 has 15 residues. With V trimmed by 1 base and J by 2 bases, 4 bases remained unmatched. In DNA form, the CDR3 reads TGTGCCAGCAGTGAAGTCTTAGCGGGACCCTACGAGCAGTACTTC. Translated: CASSEVLAGPYEQYF.

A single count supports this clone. CDR3 loop: CASSPGTHGLVLDTQYF. DNA for the CDR3: TGTGCCAGCAGCCCTGGGACTCACGGACTAGTTTTAGATACGCAGTATTTT. V gene TRBV9 combines with J gene TRBJ2-3; 7 nucleotides match TRBD2. J lost 5 bases, V lost 4 bases, and 16 bases had no gene match. The germline CDR1 and CDR2 sequences are SGDLS and YYNGEE. The CDR3 covers 17 residues.

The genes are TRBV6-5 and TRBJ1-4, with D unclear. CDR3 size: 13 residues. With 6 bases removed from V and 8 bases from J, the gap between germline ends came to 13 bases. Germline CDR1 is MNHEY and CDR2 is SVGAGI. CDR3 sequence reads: CASRSPGPEKLFF. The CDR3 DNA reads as TGTGCCAGCAGGAGTCCTGGGCCGGAAAAACTGTTTTTT.

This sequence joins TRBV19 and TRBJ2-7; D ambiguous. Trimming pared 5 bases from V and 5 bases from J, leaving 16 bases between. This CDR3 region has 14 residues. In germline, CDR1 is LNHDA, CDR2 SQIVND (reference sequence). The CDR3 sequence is CASSEDPAAHEQYF. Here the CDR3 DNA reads TGTGCCAGTAGTGAGGATCCCGCCGCCCACGAGCAGTACTTC.

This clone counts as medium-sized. CDR3 amino acids: CASSIAGINEQYF. CDR3 bases: TGTGCCAGTAGTATAGCAGGGATCAACGAGCAGTACTTC. The chain has TRBV19 and TRBJ2-7; D may be TRBD1 (5 bases). V lost 1 base, J lost 5 bases, and 9 bases lay in between. The CDR3 length is 13 residues. Germline V CDR1 and CDR2: LNHDA, SQIVND (reference sequence).

This chain's CDR3 is CASSSGVSTQYF. CDR3 in DNA: TGTGCCAGCAGCTCCGGGGTTAGTACGCAGTATTTT. This sequence joins TRBV5-6 and TRBJ2-3, with D maybe TRBD2 (5 bases). This CDR3 region has 12 residues. Looked up from germline, CDR1 is SGHDT and CDR2 is YYEEEE. Deletions cut 3 bases from V and 8 bases from J, with 10 bases between.

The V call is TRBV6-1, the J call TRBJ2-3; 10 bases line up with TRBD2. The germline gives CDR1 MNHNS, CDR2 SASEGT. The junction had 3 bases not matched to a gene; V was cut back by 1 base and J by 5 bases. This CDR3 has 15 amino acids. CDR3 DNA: TGTGCCAGCAGTGAAGGTAGCGGGGGGCAAGATACGCAGTATTTT. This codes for CASSEGSGGQDTQYF.

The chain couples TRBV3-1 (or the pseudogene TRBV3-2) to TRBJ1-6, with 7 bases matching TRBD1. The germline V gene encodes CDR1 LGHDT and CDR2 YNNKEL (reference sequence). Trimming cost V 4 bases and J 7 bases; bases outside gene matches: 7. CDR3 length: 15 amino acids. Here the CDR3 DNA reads TGTGCCAGCAGCCCCGGGACAGTTGCCAATTCACCCCTCCACTTT. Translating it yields CASSPGTVANSPLHF.

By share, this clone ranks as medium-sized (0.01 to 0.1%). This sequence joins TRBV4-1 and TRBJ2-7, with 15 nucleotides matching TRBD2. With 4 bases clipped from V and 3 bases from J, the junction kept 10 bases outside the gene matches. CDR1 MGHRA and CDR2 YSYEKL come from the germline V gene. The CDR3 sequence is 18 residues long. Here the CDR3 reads CASSPGLAGGRSHYEQYF. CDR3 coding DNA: TGCGCCAGCAGCCCTGGACTAGCGGGGGGGCGGTCTCACTACGAGCAGTACTTC.

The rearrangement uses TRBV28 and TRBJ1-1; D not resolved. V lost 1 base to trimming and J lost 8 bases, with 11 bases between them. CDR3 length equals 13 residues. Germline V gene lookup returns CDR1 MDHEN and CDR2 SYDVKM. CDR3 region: CASSLFEGLEAFF. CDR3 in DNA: TGTGCCAGCAGTTTATTTGAGGGTCTGGAAGCTTTCTTT.

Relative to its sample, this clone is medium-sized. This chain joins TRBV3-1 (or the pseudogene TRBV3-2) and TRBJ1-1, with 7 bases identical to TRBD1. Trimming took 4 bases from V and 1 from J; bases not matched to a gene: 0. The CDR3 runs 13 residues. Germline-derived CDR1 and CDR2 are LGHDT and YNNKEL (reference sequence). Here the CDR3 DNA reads TGTGCCAGCAGCCGACAGGGGAACACTGAAGCTTTCTTT. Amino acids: CASSRQGNTEAFF.

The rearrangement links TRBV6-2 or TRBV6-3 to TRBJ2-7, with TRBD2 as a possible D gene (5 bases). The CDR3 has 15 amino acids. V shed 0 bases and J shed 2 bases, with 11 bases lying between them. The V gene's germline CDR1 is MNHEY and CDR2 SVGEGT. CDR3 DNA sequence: TGTGCCAGCAGTTACTCTTCCGGGGTTACCTACGAGCAGTACTTC. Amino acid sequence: CASSYSSGVTYEQYF.

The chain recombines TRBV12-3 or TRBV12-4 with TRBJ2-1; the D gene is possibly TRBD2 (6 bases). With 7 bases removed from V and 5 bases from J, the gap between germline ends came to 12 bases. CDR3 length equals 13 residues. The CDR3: CASKPGADNEQFF. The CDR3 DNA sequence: TGTGCCAGCAAGCCGGGAGCGGACAATGAGCAGTTCTTC.

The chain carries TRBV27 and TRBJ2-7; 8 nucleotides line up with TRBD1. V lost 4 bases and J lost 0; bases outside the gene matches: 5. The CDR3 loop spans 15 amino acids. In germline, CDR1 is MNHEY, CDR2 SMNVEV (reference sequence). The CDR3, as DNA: TGTGCCAGCAGTTCACCGGGACAGGCCTCCTACGAGCAGTACTTC. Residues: CASSSPGQASYEQYF.

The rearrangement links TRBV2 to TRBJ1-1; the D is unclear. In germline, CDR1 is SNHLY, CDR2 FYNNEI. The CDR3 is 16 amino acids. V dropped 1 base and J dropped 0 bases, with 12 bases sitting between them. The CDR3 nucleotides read TGTGCCAGCAGTGAAGGGGCAGTCTTGTTGAACACTGAAGCTTTCTTT. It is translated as CASSEGAVLLNTEAFF.

The CDR3 reads CASSLLRNYGYTF. The CDR3 DNA sequence: TGTGCCAGCAGCTTACTAAGAAACTATGGCTACACCTTC. The gene calls are TRBV7-9 and TRBJ1-2; D unresolved. This CDR3 is built from 13 residues. CDR1 SEHNR and CDR2 FQNEAQ come from the germline V gene (reference sequence). V was pared by 2 bases and J by 2 bases, with 6 bases between.

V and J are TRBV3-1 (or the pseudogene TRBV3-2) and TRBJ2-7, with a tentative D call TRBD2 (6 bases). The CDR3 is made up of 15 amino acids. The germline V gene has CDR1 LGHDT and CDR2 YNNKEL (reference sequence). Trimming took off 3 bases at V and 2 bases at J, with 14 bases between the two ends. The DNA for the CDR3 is TGTGCCAGCAGCCATGGAGGGCGGGCCACCTACGAGCAGTACTTC. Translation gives CASSHGGRATYEQYF.